The 13 T cell receptor beta chains presented below share a single source sample, sequenced in a study of human T cells and chemical hapten exposure. TCRdb fed the RACE reads into MiXCR, producing one record per CDR3 protein. The sample lists about 39,000 distinct CDR3 sequences; over 10% were seen once. The time point denotes: pre-sensitization, week 0. Treatment described: therapeutic diphenylcyclopropenone sensitization with weekly scalp DPC. The sample consisted of whole blood, taken in connection with sensitization to the hapten diphenylcyclopropenone (DPC). The receptors were gathered from a woman aged 25 to 45 with alopecia areata. Some clones in this sample may be carry-over from other donors' samples.

V usage is TRBV4-3 and J usage is TRBJ2-5, with D maybe TRBD2 (6 bases). The V end was cut by 0 bases, the J end by 5 bases, with 10 bases between. The CDR3 contains 14 residues. Per the germline V gene, CDR1 is LGHNA and CDR2 is YSLEER. DNA for the CDR3: TGCGCCAGCAGCCAAGAGGACCGGGGGGAGACCCAGTACTTC. Translating it yields CASSQEDRGETQYF.

This clonotype was counted ten times or more. The V gene is TRBV3-1, the J gene TRBJ2-3; D unclear. V was pared by 1 base and J by 10 bases, with 6 bases between. The CDR3 is made up of 11 amino acids. Germline assignment: CDR1 LGHDT and CDR2 YNNKEL (reference sequence). CDR3: CASSQGEAQYF. DNA of the CDR3: TGTGCCAGCAGCCAAGGTGAAGCGCAGTATTTT.

This clonotype appeared a few times. J is TRBJ2-5 and V is TRBV2; D remains ambiguous. Trimming removed 3 bases from V and 5 bases from J, with 10 bases in between. Germline lookup yields CDR1 SNHLY and CDR2 FYNNEI. The CDR3 has 13 amino acids. CDR3 sequence (DNA): TGTGCCAGCAGTGACTCCTTGGTGGAGACCCAGTACTTC. It yields the protein CASSDSLVETQYF. Drawing the rest from reference TRBV2 and TRBJ2-5, the complete variable domain is EPEVTQTPSHQVTQMGQEVILRCVPISNHLYFYWYRQILGQKVEFLVSFYNNEISEKSEIFDDQFSVERPDGSNFTLKIRSTKLEDSAMYFCASSDSLVETQYFGPGTRLLVL.

Ten or more counts support this clonotype. This chain joins TRBV29-1 and TRBJ2-7, with D possibly called TRBD1 or TRBD2 (5 bases each). Trimming shortened V by 7 bases and J by 3 bases, and 13 bases separated the two germline ends. The CDR3 runs to 12 residues. Germline V gene sequence: CDR1 SQVTM, CDR2 ANQGSEA. In DNA, the CDR3 is TGCAGCGCGGGACCTGGAGTCTACGAGCAGTACTTC. It encodes CSAGPGVYEQYF.

This clonotype was counted once. The chain combines TRBV28 with TRBJ1-1; the match to TRBD1 covers 8 bases. The CDR3 sequence is 14 residues long. Germline CDR1 reads MDHEN; CDR2 reads SYDVKM. The trim removed 6 bases at V and 4 bases at J, leaving 7 bases unmatched. CDR3 DNA sequence: TGTGCCAGCAGCGGGACAGGCCGGGGCACTGAAGCTTTCTTT. Its translation is CASSGTGRGTEAFF.

This clonotype was counted only a few times. CDR3 sequence (DNA): TGTGCCAGCAGCCAAGACGGCCGTGAAGCTTTCTTT. Its translation: CASSQDGREAFF. The V gene is TRBV28, the J gene TRBJ1-1; D unresolved. Trimming left V 6 bases short and J 7 bases short, with 12 bases between. Germline values: CDR1 MDHEN, CDR2 SYDVKM. The CDR3 totals 12 residues.

This clonotype was seen many times. The chain recombines TRBV5-1 with TRBJ2-7; tentatively, D is TRBD1 or TRBD2 (5 bases each). V was pared by 5 bases and J by 0 bases, with 12 bases between. Germline CDR1 SGHRS, CDR2 YFSETQ. The CDR3 sequence is 14 residues long. CDR3: CASRGDGTSYEQYF. In nucleotides, the CDR3 is TGCGCCAGCAGAGGTGACGGGACCTCCTACGAGCAGTACTTC. Looking up the rest from reference TRBV5-1 and TRBJ2-7 gives the full variable domain: KAGVTQTPRYLIKTRGQQVTLSCSPISGHRSVSWYQQTPGQGLQFLFEYFSETQRNKGNFPGRFSGRQFSNSRSEMNVSTLELGDSALYLCASRGDGTSYEQYFGPGTRLTVT.

In regard to this clonotype: This may be a read error: a much more frequent sequence differs by one nucleotide. The chain combines TRBV21-1 with TRBJ2-7; the table names TRBD1, a call not compared with the DNA. TRBV21-1 represents a pseudogene. The CDR3 is 17 amino acids. In DNA, the CDR3 is TGTGCCAGCAGCAATAGGGTGTGGGACAGCTATCGAGGGGAGCAGTACTTC. This codes for CASSNRVWDSYRGEQYF.

The chain uses TRBV20-1 and TRBJ2-2; 8 nucleotides match TRBD2. The CDR3 totals 15 residues. V dropped 0 bases and J dropped 3; count of bases not matched to a gene: 3. Germline CDR1 DFQATT, CDR2 SNEGSKA (reference sequence). Here the CDR3 reads CSARDSGAYTGELFF. Written as DNA, the CDR3 is TGCAGTGCTAGAGATAGCGGGGCGTACACCGGGGAGCTGTTTTTT.

The V and J genes are TRBV20-1 and TRBJ1-6; D is uncertain. V lost 1 base to trimming and J lost 0 bases, with 10 bases between them. Germline lookup yields CDR1 DFQATT and CDR2 SNEGSKA (reference sequence). The CDR3 contains 16 residues. CDR3 nucleotides: TGCAGTGCTAGAGTTAGCGGGAGCTCCTATAATTCACCCCTCCACTTT. Translated: CSARVSGSSYNSPLHF.

Ten or more counts support this clonotype. The chain recombines TRBV28 with TRBJ2-7; maybe TRBD2 (6 bases). The CDR3 is made up of 14 amino acids. Germline V lookup: CDR1 MDHEN, CDR2 SYDVKM. The V gene lost 5 bases and the J gene lost 2 bases, with 13 bases spanning the gap. The DNA of the CDR3 is TGTGCCAGCAGTGGTGTAGCGGCAACCTACGAGCAGTACTTC. Translation: CASSGVAATYEQYF.

This chain links TRBV5-1 with TRBJ1-4; a possible D gene is TRBD1 (5 bases). Germline V gene sequence: CDR1 SGHRS, CDR2 YFSETQ. V lost 2 bases and J lost 6, with 14 bases in between. CDR3 size: 15 residues. CDR3 amino acids: CASSLVSREYEKLFF. CDR3 DNA sequence: TGCGCCAGCAGCTTAGTGTCCAGGGAATATGAAAAACTGTTTTTT.

There are many counts of this clonotype. The chain combines TRBV29-1 with TRBJ1-1, with D hard to call. The germline gives CDR1 SQVTM, CDR2 ANQGSEA. The CDR3 totals 12 residues. Trimming pared 3 bases from V and 12 bases from J, leaving 17 bases between. CDR3: CSVDRSKGLTFF. DNA for the CDR3: TGCAGCGTTGACCGGTCAAAGGGATTAACTTTCTTT.